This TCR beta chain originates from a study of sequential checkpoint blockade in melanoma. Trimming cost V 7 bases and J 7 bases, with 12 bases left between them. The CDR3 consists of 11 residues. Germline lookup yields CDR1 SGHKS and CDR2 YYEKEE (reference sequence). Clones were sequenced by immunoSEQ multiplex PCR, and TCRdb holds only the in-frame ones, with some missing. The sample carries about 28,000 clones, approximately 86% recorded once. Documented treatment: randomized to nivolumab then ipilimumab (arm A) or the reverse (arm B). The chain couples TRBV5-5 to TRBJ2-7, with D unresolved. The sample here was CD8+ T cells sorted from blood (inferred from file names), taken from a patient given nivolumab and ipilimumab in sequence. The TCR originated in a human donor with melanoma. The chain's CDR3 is CASRAVAEQYF. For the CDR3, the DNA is TGTGCCAGCCGCGCGGTTGCGGAGCAGTACTTC.